The rows below give T cell receptor beta chains drawn from one sample of a study of blood T cells in healthy people across ages. TCRdb recomputed calls from the 5' RACE reads with MiXCR, one row per CDR3 protein. The sample lists 2 million or so distinct CDR3 sequences; 49% were seen once. Specimen: blood. The receptors derive from a woman in her thirties or forties in good health. Each CDR3 is given with its conserved first and last residue. A D gene is named only where the DNA matches it firmly.

J gene,V gene,D gene,CDR3 protein
TRBJ2-7,TRBV2,.,CARGTTPSNEQYF
.,TRBV7-3,TRBD2,CASSLDRTSADIQYF
TRBJ2-3,TRBV18,TRBD1,CASSPLDRAADTQYF
TRBJ2-1,TRBV6-2/TRBV6-3,TRBD2,CASSYYRGLVRSNEQFF
TRBJ2-3,TRBV5-1,TRBD2,CASSPSTSGVADTQYF
TRBJ2-3,TRBV6-5,TRBD1,CASSHGTGLADTQYF
TRBJ2-1,TRBV4-3,TRBD2,CASSQVAGFEQFF
TRBJ2-6,TRBV27,TRBD2,CAGTRGGAGANVLTF
TRBJ2-4,TRBV5-1,.,CASSPEGFGGREQYF
TRBJ2-3,TRBV27,TRBD1,CASSFSDRQDTQYF
TRBJ1-4,TRBV20-1,TRBD1,CSARVDQRPTGGGEKLFF
TRBJ2-3,TRBV28,TRBD1,CASSLYTPPRGRRSTDTQYF
TRBJ1-2,TRBV29-1,TRBD1,CSVEWGRDRGDGYTF
TRBJ2-7,TRBV5-6,.,CASSFGGQNSYEQYF
TRBJ2-3,TRBV7-2,.,CASSLPAGAQDTQYF
TRBJ2-7,TRBV5-6,.,CASSFPSNSYEQYF
TRBJ2-5,TRBV11-2,.,CASSGSRQETQYF
TRBJ1-2,TRBV20-1,.,CSARGVSRNYGYTF
TRBJ2-1,TRBV20-1,TRBD2,CSARLHGRGDLGEQFF
TRBJ1-2,TRBV9,.,CASSRRSGAGYGYTF
TRBJ1-4,TRBV20-1,.,CSAREREGTRPRKLFF
TRBJ1-2,TRBV28,.,CASTNRAPEHYGYTF
TRBJ2-3,TRBV27,.,CASKGHRTDTQYF
TRBJ2-1,TRBV27,TRBD2,CASSQRPAGEYNEQFF
TRBJ2-7,TRBV28,.,CASRAHGPGAYEQYF
TRBJ2-7,TRBV5-1,TRBD1,CASSQGQALSYEQYF
TRBJ2-3,TRBV5-5,.,CASSLRVTRTTDTQYF
TRBJ2-4,TRBV28,.,CASSLGRSGYKNIQYF
TRBJ2-3,TRBV9,TRBD2,CASAGGYTDTQYF
TRBJ2-2,TRBV4-2,.,CASSPEGGGTGELFF
TRBJ2-3,TRBV20-1,TRBD2,CSASLAGRTDTQYF
TRBJ2-1,TRBV21-1,.,CASRPEGPATYNEQFF